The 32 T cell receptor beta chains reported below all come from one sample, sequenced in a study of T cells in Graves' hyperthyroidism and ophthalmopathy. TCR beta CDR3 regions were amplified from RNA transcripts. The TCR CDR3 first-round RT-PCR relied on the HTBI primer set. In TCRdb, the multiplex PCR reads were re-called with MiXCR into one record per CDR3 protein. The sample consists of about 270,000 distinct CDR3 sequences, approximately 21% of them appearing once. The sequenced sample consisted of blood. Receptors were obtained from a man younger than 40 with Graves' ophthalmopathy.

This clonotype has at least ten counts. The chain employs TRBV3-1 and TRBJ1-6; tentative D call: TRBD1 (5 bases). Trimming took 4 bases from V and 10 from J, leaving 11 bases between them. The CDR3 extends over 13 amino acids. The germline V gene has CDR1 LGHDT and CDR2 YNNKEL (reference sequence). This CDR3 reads CASSPIGASPLHF. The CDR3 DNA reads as TGTGCCAGCAGCCCTATTGGGGCGTCACCCCTCCACTTT.

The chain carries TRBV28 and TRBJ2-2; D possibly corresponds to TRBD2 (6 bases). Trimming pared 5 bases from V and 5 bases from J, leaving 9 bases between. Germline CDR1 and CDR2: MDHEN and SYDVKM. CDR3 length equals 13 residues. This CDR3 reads CASSRSGTGELFF. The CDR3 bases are TGTGCCAGCAGTCGTAGCGGAACCGGGGAGCTGTTTTTT.

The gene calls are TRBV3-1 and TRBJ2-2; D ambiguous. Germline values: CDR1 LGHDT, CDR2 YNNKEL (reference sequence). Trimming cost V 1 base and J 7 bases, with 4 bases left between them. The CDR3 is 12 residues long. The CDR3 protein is CASSQVVGELFF. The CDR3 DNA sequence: TGTGCCAGCAGCCAAGTAGTCGGGGAGCTGTTTTTT.

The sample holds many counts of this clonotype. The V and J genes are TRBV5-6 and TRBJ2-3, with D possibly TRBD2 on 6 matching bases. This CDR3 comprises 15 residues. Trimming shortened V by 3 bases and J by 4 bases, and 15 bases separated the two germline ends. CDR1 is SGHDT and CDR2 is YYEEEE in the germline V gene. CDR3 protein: CASSSVREPADTQYF. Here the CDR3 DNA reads TGTGCCAGCAGCTCGGTCCGGGAGCCTGCAGATACGCAGTATTTT.

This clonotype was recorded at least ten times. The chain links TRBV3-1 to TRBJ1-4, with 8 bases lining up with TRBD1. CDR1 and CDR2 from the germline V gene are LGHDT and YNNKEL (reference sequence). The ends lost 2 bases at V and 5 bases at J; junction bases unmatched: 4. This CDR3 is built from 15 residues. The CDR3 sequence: CASSQRTGMNEKLFF. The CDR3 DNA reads TGTGCCAGCAGCCAAAGGACAGGGATGAATGAAAAACTGTTTTTT.

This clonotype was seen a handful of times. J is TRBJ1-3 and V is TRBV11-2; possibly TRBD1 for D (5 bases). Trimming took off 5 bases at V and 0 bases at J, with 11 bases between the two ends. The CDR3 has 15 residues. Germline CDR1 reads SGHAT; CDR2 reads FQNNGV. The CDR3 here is CASSIDSVSGNTIYF. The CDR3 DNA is TGTGCCAGCAGCATCGACAGTGTCTCTGGAAACACCATATATTTT.

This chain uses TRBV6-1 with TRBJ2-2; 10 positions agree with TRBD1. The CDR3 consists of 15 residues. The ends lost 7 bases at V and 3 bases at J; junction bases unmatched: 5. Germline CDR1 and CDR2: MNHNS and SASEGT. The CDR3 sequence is CASTLDRGHTGELFF. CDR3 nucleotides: TGTGCCAGCACCCTTGACAGGGGGCACACCGGGGAGCTGTTTTTT.

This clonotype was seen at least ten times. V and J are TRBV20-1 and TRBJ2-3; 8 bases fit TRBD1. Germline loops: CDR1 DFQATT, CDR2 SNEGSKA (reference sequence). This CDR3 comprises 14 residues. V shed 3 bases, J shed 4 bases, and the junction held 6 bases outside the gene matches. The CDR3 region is CSARSAGGPDTQYF. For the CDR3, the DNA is TGCAGTGCTAGGAGTGCAGGGGGCCCAGATACGCAGTATTTT.

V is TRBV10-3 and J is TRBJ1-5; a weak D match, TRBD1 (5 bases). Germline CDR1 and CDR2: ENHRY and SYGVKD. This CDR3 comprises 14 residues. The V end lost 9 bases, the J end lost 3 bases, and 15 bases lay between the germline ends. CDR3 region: CAIGRGLDNQPQHF. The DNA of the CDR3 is TGTGCCATAGGCCGGGGCCTTGACAATCAGCCCCAGCATTTT.

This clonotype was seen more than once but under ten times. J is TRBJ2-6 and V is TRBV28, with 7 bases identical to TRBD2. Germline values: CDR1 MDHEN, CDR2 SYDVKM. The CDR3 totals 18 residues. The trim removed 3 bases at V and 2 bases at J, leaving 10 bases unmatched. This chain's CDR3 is CASSFMTSRSPGANVLTF. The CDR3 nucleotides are TGTGCCAGCAGTTTTATGACTAGCAGGAGCCCTGGGGCCAACGTCCTGACTTTC. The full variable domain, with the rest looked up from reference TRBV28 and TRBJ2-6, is DVKVTQSSRYLVKRTGEKVFLECVQDMDHENMFWYRQDPGLGLRLIYFSYDVKMKEKGDIPEGYSVSREKKERFSLILESASTNQTSMYLCASSFMTSRSPGANVLTFGAGSRLTVL.

In DNA form, the CDR3 reads TGTGCCAGCAGCTTAGTTCGGGGCCGCTCCTACAATGAGCAGTTCTTC. This translates into CASSLVRGRSYNEQFF. J is TRBJ2-1 and V is TRBV5-6, with D tentatively TRBD1 or TRBD2 (5 bases each). Germline assignment: CDR1 SGHDT and CDR2 YYEEEE. This CDR3 is 16 amino acids long. V was trimmed by 2 bases and J by 0 bases, leaving 12 bases between them.

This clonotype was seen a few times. CDR3 region: CASSLLSSYNEQFF. The CDR3 DNA follows: TGCGCCAGCAGCTTGCTGAGCTCCTACAATGAGCAGTTCTTC. The V and J genes are TRBV5-1 and TRBJ2-1; no definite D call. The CDR3 length is 14 residues. V shed 1 base and J shed 0 bases, with 5 bases lying between them. From germline, CDR1 is SGHRS and CDR2 YFSETQ.

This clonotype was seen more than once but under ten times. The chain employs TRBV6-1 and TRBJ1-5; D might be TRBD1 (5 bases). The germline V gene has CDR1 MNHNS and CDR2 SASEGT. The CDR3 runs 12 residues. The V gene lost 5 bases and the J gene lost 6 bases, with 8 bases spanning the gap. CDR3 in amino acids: CASSWDLQPQHF. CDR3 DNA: TGTGCCAGCAGTTGGGACCTTCAGCCCCAGCATTTT.

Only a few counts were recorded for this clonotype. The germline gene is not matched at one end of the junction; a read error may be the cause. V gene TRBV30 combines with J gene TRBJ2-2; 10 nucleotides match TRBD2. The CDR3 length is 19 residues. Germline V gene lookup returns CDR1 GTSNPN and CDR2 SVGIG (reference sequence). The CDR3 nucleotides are TGTGCCTGGAGTGTGCGTAGAAATAGCGGGAGGACGAACGCCGGGGAGCTGTTTTTT. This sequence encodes CAWSVRRNSGRTNAGELFF.

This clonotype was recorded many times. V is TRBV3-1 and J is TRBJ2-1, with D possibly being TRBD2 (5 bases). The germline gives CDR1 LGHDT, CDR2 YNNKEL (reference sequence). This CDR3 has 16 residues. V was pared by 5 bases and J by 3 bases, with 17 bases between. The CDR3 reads CASSLPTSRGYNEQFF. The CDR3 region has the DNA TGTGCCAGCAGCTTACCCACTAGTCGCGGCTACAATGAGCAGTTCTTC.

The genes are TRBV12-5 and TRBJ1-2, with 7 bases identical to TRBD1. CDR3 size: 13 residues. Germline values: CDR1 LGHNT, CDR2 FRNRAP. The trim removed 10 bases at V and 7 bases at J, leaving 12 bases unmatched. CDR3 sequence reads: CAIALTGKGGYTF. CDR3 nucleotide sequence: TGTGCTATTGCCTTGACAGGGAAGGGTGGCTACACCTTC.

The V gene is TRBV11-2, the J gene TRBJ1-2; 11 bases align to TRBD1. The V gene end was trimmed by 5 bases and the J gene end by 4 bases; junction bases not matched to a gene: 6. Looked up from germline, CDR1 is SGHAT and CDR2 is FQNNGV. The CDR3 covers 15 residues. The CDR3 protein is CASSPGQGGTYGYTF. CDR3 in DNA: TGTGCCAGCAGCCCGGGACAGGGGGGTACCTATGGCTACACCTTC.

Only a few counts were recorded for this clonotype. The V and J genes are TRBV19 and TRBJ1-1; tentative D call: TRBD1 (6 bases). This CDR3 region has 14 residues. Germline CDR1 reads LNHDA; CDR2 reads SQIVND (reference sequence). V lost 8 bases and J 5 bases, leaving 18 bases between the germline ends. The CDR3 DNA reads TGTGCCAGTCAATCAGGGGAGAGGTGGACTGAAGCTTTCTTT. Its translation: CASQSGERWTEAFF.

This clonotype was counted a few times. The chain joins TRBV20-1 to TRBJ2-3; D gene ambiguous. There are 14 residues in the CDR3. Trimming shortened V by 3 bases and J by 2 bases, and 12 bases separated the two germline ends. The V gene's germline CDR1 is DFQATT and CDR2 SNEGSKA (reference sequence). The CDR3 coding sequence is TGCAGTGCTAGCCTAAGTTCCTCCACAGATACGCAGTATTTT. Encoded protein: CSASLSSSTDTQYF.

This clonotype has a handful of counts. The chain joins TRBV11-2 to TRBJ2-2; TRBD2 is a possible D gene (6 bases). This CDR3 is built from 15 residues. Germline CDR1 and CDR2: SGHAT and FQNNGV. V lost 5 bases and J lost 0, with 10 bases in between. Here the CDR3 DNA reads TGTGCCAGCAGCCGGACTAATCCGAACACCGGGGAGCTGTTTTTT. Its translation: CASSRTNPNTGELFF.

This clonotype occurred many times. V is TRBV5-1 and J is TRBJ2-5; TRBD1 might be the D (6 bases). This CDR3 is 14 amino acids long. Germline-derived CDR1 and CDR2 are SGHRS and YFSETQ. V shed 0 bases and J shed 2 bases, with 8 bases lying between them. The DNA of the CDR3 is TGCGCCAGCAGCTTGGGTGGACAGCAAGAGACCCAGTACTTC. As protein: CASSLGGQQETQYF.

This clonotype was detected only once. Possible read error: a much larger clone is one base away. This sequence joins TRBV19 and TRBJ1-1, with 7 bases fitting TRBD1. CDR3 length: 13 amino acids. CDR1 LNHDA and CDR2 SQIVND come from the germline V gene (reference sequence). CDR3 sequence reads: CASRKQGPTGAFF. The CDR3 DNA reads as TGTGCCAGTAGGAAACAGGGGCCCACTGGAGCTTTCTTT. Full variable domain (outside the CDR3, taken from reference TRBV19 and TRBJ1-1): DGGITQSPKYLFRKEGQNVTLSCEQNLNHDAMYWYRQDPGQGLRLIYYSQIVNDFQKGDIAEGYSVSREKKESFPLTVTSAQKNPTAFYLCASRKQGPTGAFFGQGTRLTVV.

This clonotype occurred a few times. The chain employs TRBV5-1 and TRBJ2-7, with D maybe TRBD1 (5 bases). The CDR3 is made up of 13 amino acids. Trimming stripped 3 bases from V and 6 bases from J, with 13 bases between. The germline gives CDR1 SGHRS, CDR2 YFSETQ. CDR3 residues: CASSYKGIGEQYF. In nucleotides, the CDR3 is TGCGCCAGCAGCTACAAGGGGATAGGCGAGCAGTACTTC.

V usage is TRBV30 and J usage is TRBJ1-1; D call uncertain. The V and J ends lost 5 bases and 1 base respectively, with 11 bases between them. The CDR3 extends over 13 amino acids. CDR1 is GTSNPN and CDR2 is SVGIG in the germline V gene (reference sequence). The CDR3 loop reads CAWGHTGNTEAFF. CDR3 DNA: TGTGCCTGGGGCCATACGGGGAACACTGAAGCTTTCTTT. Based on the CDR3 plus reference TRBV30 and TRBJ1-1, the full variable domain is SQTIHQWPATLVQPVGSPLSLECTVEGTSNPNLYWYRQAAGRGLQLLFYSVGIGQISSEVPQNLSASRPQDRQFILSSKKLLLSDSGFYLCAWGHTGNTEAFFGQGTRLTVV.

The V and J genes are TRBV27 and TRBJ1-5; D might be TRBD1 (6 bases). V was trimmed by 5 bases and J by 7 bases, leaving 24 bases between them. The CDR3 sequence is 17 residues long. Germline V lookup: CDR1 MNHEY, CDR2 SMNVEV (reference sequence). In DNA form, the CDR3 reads TGTGCCAGCAGTAGGTGGGGGGCAGGGGAGAGAGGCCAGCCCCAGCATTTT. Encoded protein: CASSRWGAGERGQPQHF.

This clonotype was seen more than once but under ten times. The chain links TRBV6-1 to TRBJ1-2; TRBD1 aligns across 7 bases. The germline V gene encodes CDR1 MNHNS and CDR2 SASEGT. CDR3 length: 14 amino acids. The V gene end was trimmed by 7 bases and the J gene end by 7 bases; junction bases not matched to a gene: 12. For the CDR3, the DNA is TGTGCCAGCACCGTCGACAGGGCTCTCGGTGGCTACACCTTC. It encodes CASTVDRALGGYTF.

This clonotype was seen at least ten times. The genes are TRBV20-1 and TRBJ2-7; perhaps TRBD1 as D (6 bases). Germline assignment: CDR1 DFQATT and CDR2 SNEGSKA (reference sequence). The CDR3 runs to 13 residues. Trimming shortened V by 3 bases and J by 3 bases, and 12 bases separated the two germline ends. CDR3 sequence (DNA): TGCAGTGCTAGCGACAGGCCGTTCTACGAGCAGTACTTC. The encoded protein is CSASDRPFYEQYF.

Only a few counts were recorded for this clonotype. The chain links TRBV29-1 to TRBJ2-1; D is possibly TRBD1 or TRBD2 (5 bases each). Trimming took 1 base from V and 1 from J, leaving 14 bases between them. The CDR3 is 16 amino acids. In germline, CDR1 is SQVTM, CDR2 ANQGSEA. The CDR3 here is CSVEGGSWKSYNEQFF. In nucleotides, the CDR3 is TGCAGCGTTGAAGGGGGGAGTTGGAAATCCTACAATGAGCAGTTCTTC.

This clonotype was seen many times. The CDR3 region is CASSLVIPWTGKMPEAFF. The CDR3 nucleotides read TGTGCCAGCAGCCTTGTAATACCTTGGACAGGGAAAATGCCTGAAGCTTTCTTT. This chain uses TRBV27 with TRBJ1-1; the match to TRBD1 covers 8 bases. The CDR3 runs 18 residues. From germline, CDR1 is MNHEY and CDR2 SMNVEV (reference sequence). The J segment lost 6 bases and the V segment lost 6 bases, leaving 21 bases of the junction unmatched.

The DNA of the CDR3 is TGTGCCAGCAGCAAGGACAGCCGGGACAGCAGCACAGATACGCAGTATTTT. It encodes CASSKDSRDSSTDTQYF. This rearrangement joins TRBV7-9 to TRBJ2-3, with 7 bases lining up with TRBD1. Germline CDR1 reads SEHNR; CDR2 reads FQNEAQ (reference sequence). This CDR3 has 17 residues. V lost 5 bases and J lost 0; bases outside the gene matches: 11. The entire variable domain, with the rest obtained from reference TRBV7-9 and TRBJ2-3, is as follows: DTGVSQNPRHKITKRGQNVTFRCDPISEHNRLYWYRQTLGQGPEFLTYFQNEAQLEKSRLLSDRFSAERPKGSFSTLEIQRTEQGDSAMYLCASSKDSRDSSTDTQYFGPGTRLTVL.

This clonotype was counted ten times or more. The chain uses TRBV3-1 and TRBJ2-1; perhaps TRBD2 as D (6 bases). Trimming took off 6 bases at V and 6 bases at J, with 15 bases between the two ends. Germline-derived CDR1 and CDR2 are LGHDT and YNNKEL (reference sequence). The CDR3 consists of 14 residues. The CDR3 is CASRGLARPNEQFF. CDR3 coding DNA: TGTGCCAGCAGGGGACTGGCTCGACCCAATGAGCAGTTCTTC.

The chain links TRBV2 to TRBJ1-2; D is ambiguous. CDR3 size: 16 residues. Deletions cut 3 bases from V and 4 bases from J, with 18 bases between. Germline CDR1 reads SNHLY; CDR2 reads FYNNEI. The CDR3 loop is CASSEWGGLGFYGYTF. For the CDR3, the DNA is TGTGCCAGCAGTGAGTGGGGAGGATTGGGGTTCTATGGCTACACCTTC.